A single sample gave rise to the 2 T cell receptor beta chains below, sequenced in a study of shared clonotypes between healthy human individuals. Profiling relied on immunoSEQ multiplex PCR, and the TCRdb table lists in-frame clones only, not all of them. The repertoire holds 2 million to 2.5 million clones, with 85% to 95% as singletons. Sequenced input: naive CD4+ T cells from PBMCs. The subset is: CD45RA+ positively selected. These TCRs come from a man between 18 and 29 years old in good health. Some clones in this sample may be carry-over from other donors' samples.

The V call is TRBV29-1, the J call TRBJ1-2, with TRBD1 matching over 7 bases. The CDR3 has 16 residues. Trimming removed 5 bases from V and 1 base from J; junction bases left unmatched: 13. CDR1 SQVTM and CDR2 ANQGSEA come from the germline V gene. CDR3 sequence reads: CSVRAPRQGYNYGYTF. CDR3 sequence (DNA): TGCAGCGTTCGGGCTCCTAGACAGGGTTATAACTATGGCTACACCTTC.

The chain joins TRBV6-5 to TRBJ2-1, with 10 bases matching TRBD1. CDR1 is MNHEY, CDR2 SVGAGI, per germline. The ends lost 5 bases at V and 8 bases at J; junction bases unmatched: 9. The CDR3 is made up of 15 amino acids. CDR3 amino acids: CASSNRDRGGYEQFF. Here the CDR3 DNA reads TGTGCCAGCAGTAACCGGGACAGGGGTGGCTATGAGCAGTTCTTC.